These 16 T cell receptor beta chains share one sample of origin, sequenced in a study of T cells in Graves' hyperthyroidism and ophthalmopathy. From RNA transcripts, TCR beta CDR3 regions were amplified. HTBI primers were used for first-round RT-PCR of the TCR CDR3. Each CDR3 protein is one row after TCRdb ran MiXCR on the multiplex PCR reads. Here the sample spans some 340,000 distinct CDR3 sequences, roughly 13% being singletons. Sequencing was done on a sample of blood. These TCRs come from a woman in her thirties or forties with Graves' ophthalmopathy.

Regarding this clonotype: Given a much more abundant clone one base away, this may be a read error. The chain joins TRBV6-2 or TRBV6-3 to TRBJ1-5; 10 bases fit TRBD1. CDR3 length: 15 amino acids. Trimming removed 5 bases from V and 6 bases from J; junction bases left unmatched: 7. Germline V gene data show CDR1 as MNHEY and CDR2 as SVGEGT. The CDR3 loop reads CASSPGQGYIQPQHF. DNA of the CDR3: TGTGCCAGCAGTCCGGGACAGGGGTACATTCAGCCCCAGCATTTT.

In its sample, this clonotype was seen many times. The J gene is TRBJ1-5, the V gene TRBV2, with unresolved D. Germline CDR1 reads SNHLY; CDR2 reads FYNNEI. V dropped 7 bases and J dropped 3 bases, with 16 bases sitting between them. The CDR3 runs 15 residues. CDR3 amino acids: CASKMADLNNQPQHF. In DNA, the CDR3 is TGTGCCAGCAAGATGGCAGACCTTAACAATCAGCCCCAGCATTTT.

As for this clonotype: A much larger clone lies one base from this, so it may be a read error. The chain employs TRBV10-3 and TRBJ2-1; D unresolved. Per the germline V gene, CDR1 is ENHRY and CDR2 is SYGVKD. V was clipped by 3 bases and J by 3 bases, with 12 bases between them. The CDR3 covers 15 residues. Written as DNA, the CDR3 is TGTGCCATCAGTGATGGACCGAGCTTCTACAATGAGCAGTTCTTC. It specifies CAISDGPSFYNEQFF.

This clonotype has at least ten counts. This sequence joins TRBV19 and TRBJ1-2; D uncertain. Trimming shortened V by 5 bases and J by 3 bases, and 10 bases separated the two germline ends. CDR3 length equals 13 residues. The V gene's germline CDR1 is LNHDA and CDR2 SQIVND (reference sequence). The CDR3 DNA is TGTGCCAGTAGTCGGGGAAAGGACTATGGCTACACCTTC. Amino acid sequence: CASSRGKDYGYTF.

The table lists this clonotype with a few counts. The CDR3 region has the DNA TGTGCCAGTAGTATAGGTAGTAGCGGGGGGCCTCAAGAGACCCAGTACTTC. Amino acids: CASSIGSSGGPQETQYF. This chain links TRBV19 with TRBJ2-5; 10 nucleotides agree with TRBD2. Germline-derived CDR1 and CDR2 are LNHDA and SQIVND (reference sequence). V gave up 1 base and J gave up 2 bases; unmatched junction bases: 7. This CDR3 contains 17 residues. The entire variable domain, with the rest obtained from reference TRBV19 and TRBJ2-5, is as follows: DGGITQSPKYLFRKEGQNVTLSCEQNLNHDAMYWYRQDPGQGLRLIYYSQIVNDFQKGDIAEGYSVSREKKESFPLTVTSAQKNPTAFYLCASSIGSSGGPQETQYFGPGTRLLVL.

This clonotype was seen ten or more times. The chain joins TRBV10-3 to TRBJ2-1; TRBD2 matches 8 bases. Trimming at V came to 2 bases and at J to 9 bases, leaving 3 bases not matched to a gene. There are 13 residues in the CDR3. The germline V gene encodes CDR1 ENHRY and CDR2 SYGVKD. The CDR3 spells CAISENSGTEQFF. CDR3 coding DNA: TGTGCCATCAGTGAGAATAGCGGGACTGAGCAGTTCTTC.

At least ten counts were recorded for this clonotype. The chain employs TRBV7-9 and TRBJ1-2; no clear D. The CDR3 sequence is 12 residues long. CDR1 is SEHNR, CDR2 FQNEAQ, per germline (reference sequence). The V and J ends lost 0 bases and 2 bases respectively, with 1 base between them. CDR3 amino acids: CASSLANYGYTF. Here the CDR3 DNA reads TGTGCCAGCAGCTTAGCGAACTATGGCTACACCTTC.

About this clonotype: One end of the junction varies from germline; a read error may be responsible. V usage is TRBV20-1 and J usage is TRBJ2-7, with D tentatively TRBD2 (6 bases). In germline, CDR1 is DFQATT, CDR2 SNEGSKA (reference sequence). The CDR3 is made up of 13 amino acids. The chain's CDR3 is CSARAGRLYEQHF. CDR3 in DNA: TGCAGTGCTAGGGCGGGACGCCTATACGAGCAGCACTTC.

In its sample, this clonotype was seen many times. This chain joins TRBV7-6 and TRBJ2-5, with D possibly being TRBD1 or TRBD2 (5 bases each). The germline V gene encodes CDR1 SGHVS and CDR2 FNYEAQ. The CDR3 has 16 residues. V lost 5 bases and J lost 2, with 18 bases in between. The DNA of the CDR3 is TGTGCCAGCAGCCAGACGGTGGGGGTTGAGCAAGAGACCCAGTACTTC. Amino acid sequence: CASSQTVGVEQETQYF.

This clonotype was observed many times. V gene TRBV4-1 combines with J gene TRBJ2-3, with a tentative D call TRBD1 (6 bases). Germline CDR1 is MGHRA and CDR2 is YSYEKL. V was shortened by 4 bases and J by 2 bases, with 16 bases between the two germline ends. The CDR3 has 16 residues. In nucleotides, the CDR3 is TGCGCCAGCAGCCGTGAGCGGCAGGGGACCACAGATACGCAGTATTTT. Translation: CASSRERQGTTDTQYF.

Many counts were recorded for this clonotype. The V gene is TRBV28, the J gene TRBJ1-2; no clear D. V was clipped by 11 bases and J by 3 bases, with 19 bases between them. Germline CDR1 MDHEN, CDR2 SYDVKM. This CDR3 has 14 residues. In DNA, the CDR3 is TGTGCCGGCGCGCGGGATGGTGTGGACTATGGCTACACCTTC. This gives the protein CAGARDGVDYGYTF.

This clonotype was counted only a few times. The chain combines TRBV20-1 with TRBJ1-1; D remains ambiguous. Germline CDR1 reads DFQATT; CDR2 reads SNEGSKA (reference sequence). This CDR3 comprises 12 residues. The ends were cut back, 4 bases at V and 1 base at J, with 7 bases in the middle. CDR3 region: CSANPKNTEAFF. CDR3 sequence (DNA): TGCAGTGCTAACCCCAAGAACACTGAAGCTTTCTTT.

The rearrangement uses TRBV10-3 and TRBJ2-3; no clear D. V dropped 2 bases and J dropped 0 bases, with 9 bases sitting between them. The CDR3 consists of 15 residues. Germline V gene lookup returns CDR1 ENHRY and CDR2 SYGVKD. In DNA, the CDR3 is TGTGCCATCAGTGAGCCCTTTACTAGCACAGATACGCAGTATTTT. Amino acids: CAISEPFTSTDTQYF.

The chain recombines TRBV12-3 or TRBV12-4 with TRBJ1-4; D remains ambiguous. Trimming shortened V by 5 bases and J by 7 bases, and 8 bases separated the two germline ends. This CDR3 is 12 amino acids long. CDR3 sequence (DNA): TGTGCCAGCAGTCCCTCCTTTGAAAAACTGTTTTTT. This translates into CASSPSFEKLFF.

This rearrangement joins TRBV20-1 to TRBJ2-4, with a possible D match to TRBD2 (5 bases). Germline CDR1 and CDR2: DFQATT and SNEGSKA (reference sequence). This CDR3 spans 13 amino acids. V lost 6 bases to trimming and J lost 0 bases, with 9 bases between them. CDR3 region: CSAGLSAKNIQYF. The DNA of the CDR3 is TGCAGTGCCGGACTGTCAGCCAAAAACATTCAGTACTTC.

This rearrangement joins TRBV5-4 to TRBJ2-7; tentatively, D is TRBD1 (5 bases). Trimming removed 3 bases at V and 1 base at J, with 17 bases between. There are 16 residues in the CDR3. Germline V lookup: CDR1 SGHNT, CDR2 YYREEE (reference sequence). CDR3 nucleotides: TGTGCCAGCAGCTCCAAGGGGAATAAAGAATCCTACGAGCAGTACTTC. It translates to CASSSKGNKESYEQYF.